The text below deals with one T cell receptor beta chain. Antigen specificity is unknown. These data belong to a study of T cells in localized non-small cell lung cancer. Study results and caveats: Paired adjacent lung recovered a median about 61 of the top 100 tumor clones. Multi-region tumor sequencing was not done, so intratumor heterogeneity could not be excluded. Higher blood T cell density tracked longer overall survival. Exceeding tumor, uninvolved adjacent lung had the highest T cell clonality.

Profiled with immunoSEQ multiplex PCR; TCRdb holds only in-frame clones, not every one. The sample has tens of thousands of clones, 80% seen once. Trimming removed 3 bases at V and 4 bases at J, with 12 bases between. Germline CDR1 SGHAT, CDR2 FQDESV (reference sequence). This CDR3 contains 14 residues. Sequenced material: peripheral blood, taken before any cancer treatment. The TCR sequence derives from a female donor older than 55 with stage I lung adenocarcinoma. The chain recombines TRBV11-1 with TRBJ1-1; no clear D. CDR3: CASSFNPGSTEAFF. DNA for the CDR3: TGTGCCAGCAGCTTTAATCCGGGGTCCACTGAAGCTTTCTTT.